One and the same sample provided the 21 T cell receptor beta chains below, sequenced in a study of blood T cell repertoires in COVID-19. Generated by immunoSEQ multiplex PCR, the TCRdb table keeps only in-frame clones and is missing some. The table includes around 220,000 clones, 84% detected once. The sequencing sample was made of peripheral blood. The receptors stem from a man aged 30-40 years with active or convalescent COVID-19.

The gene calls are TRBV2 and TRBJ2-1; TRBD2 might be the D (7 bases). V lost 10 bases to trimming and J lost 4 bases, with 17 bases between them. The germline CDR1 and CDR2 sequences are SNHLY and FYNNEI. The CDR3 has 14 residues. CDR3 in amino acids: CATGGLGMYNEQFF. The CDR3, as DNA: TGTGCCACCGGGGGGCTAGGAATGTACAATGAGCAGTTCTTC.

The sample holds a few counts of this clone. The V and J genes are TRBV6-5 and TRBJ1-3, with D unclear. The germline CDR1 and CDR2 sequences are MNHEY and SVGAGI. This CDR3 has 15 amino acids. V lost 1 base and J 0 bases, leaving 7 bases between the germline ends. The CDR3 loop is CASSYLGSSGNTIYF. DNA for the CDR3: TGTGCCAGCAGTTACTTAGGGAGCTCTGGAAACACCATATATTTT.

The V and J genes are TRBV25-1 and TRBJ2-5, with D possibly TRBD1 on 7 matching bases. CDR1 is MGHDK, CDR2 SYGVNS, per germline. Trimming removed 6 bases at V and 1 base at J, with 15 bases between. CDR3 size: 15 residues. CDR3 bases: TGTGCCAGCAGCGCGGGACAGACATTCCAAGAGACCCAGTACTTC. It translates to CASSAGQTFQETQYF.

The CDR3 DNA follows: TGTGCCAGCAGCTCCTACAGGGGGAGTGAAAAACTGTTTTTT. Translation gives CASSSYRGSEKLFF. This sequence joins TRBV28 and TRBJ1-4, with 8 positions matching TRBD1. The CDR3 is 14 amino acids. CDR1 and CDR2 (germline): MDHEN, SYDVKM. Trimming removed 6 bases from V and 7 bases from J; junction bases left unmatched: 7.

J is TRBJ1-2 and V is TRBV18, with D unresolved. This CDR3 has 14 residues. CDR1 KGHSH and CDR2 LQKENI come from the germline V gene. V was cut by 1 base and J by 2 bases, with 8 bases left in between. This CDR3 reads CASSPQSVNYGYTF. The DNA of the CDR3 is TGTGCCAGCTCACCACAGTCGGTGAACTATGGCTACACCTTC.

J is TRBJ1-2 and V is TRBV6-5; D possibly corresponds to TRBD1 (5 bases). The CDR3 sequence is 15 residues long. The germline gives CDR1 MNHEY, CDR2 SVGAGI. Trimming removed 7 bases at V and 4 bases at J, with 19 bases between. The DNA of the CDR3 is TGTGCCAGCACGGGCAGGGTGGAGCGATTCTATGGCTACACCTTC. It encodes CASTGRVERFYGYTF.

The chain uses TRBV5-1 and TRBJ2-1; 11 nucleotides match TRBD1. Germline values: CDR1 SGHRS, CDR2 YFSETQ. The J segment lost 10 bases and the V segment lost 4 bases, leaving 13 bases of the junction unmatched. The CDR3 loop spans 16 amino acids. Written as DNA, the CDR3 is TGCGCCAGCAGCATATCCGGGACAGGGGGAGGAAAAGAGCAGTTCTTC. Translated: CASSISGTGGGKEQFF.

This clone was seen just once. The chain employs TRBV28 and TRBJ2-3; no firm D call. V dropped 8 bases and J dropped 2 bases, with 11 bases sitting between them. Germline-derived CDR1 and CDR2 are MDHEN and SYDVKM. This CDR3 has 13 residues. This CDR3 is CASGSGSTDTQYF. DNA of the CDR3: TGTGCCAGCGGATCCGGGTCCACAGATACGCAGTATTTT.

The V gene is TRBV28, the J gene TRBJ2-3; D may be TRBD2 (6 bases). The CDR3 spans 14 residues. Deletions cut 9 bases from V and 2 bases from J, with 15 bases between. Germline V gives CDR1 MDHEN, CDR2 SYDVKM. CDR3 residues: CASKRSGVTDTQYF. The CDR3, as DNA: TGTGCCAGTAAAAGGTCGGGGGTCACAGATACGCAGTATTTT.

The V gene is TRBV15, the J gene TRBJ1-1, with TRBD1 identical over 12 bases. The CDR3 extends over 16 amino acids. Trimming cost V 1 base and J 5 bases; bases outside gene matches: 5. CDR1 and CDR2 (germline): LNHNV, YYDKDF (reference sequence). The CDR3 is CATSRGGTGGRTEAFF. The CDR3 DNA sequence: TGTGCCACCAGCAGAGGGGGGACAGGGGGCCGGACTGAAGCTTTCTTT.

The chain joins TRBV2 to TRBJ1-2; 10 positions match TRBD1. Germline V lookup: CDR1 SNHLY, CDR2 FYNNEI. After removal of 6 bases from V and 7 bases from J, the junction contained 2 bases not matched to a gene. The CDR3 runs 12 residues. The CDR3 protein is CASSRDRGGYTF. Written as DNA, the CDR3 is TGTGCCAGCAGCCGGGACAGGGGTGGCTACACCTTC. Full variable domain (outside the CDR3, taken from reference TRBV2 and TRBJ1-2): EPEVTQTPSHQVTQMGQEVILRCVPISNHLYFYWYRQILGQKVEFLVSFYNNEISEKSEIFDDQFSVERPDGSNFTLKIRSTKLEDSAMYFCASSRDRGGYTFGSGTRLTVV.

This rearrangement joins TRBV14 to TRBJ2-7; 7 positions match TRBD1. The trim removed 4 bases at V and 5 bases at J, leaving 8 bases unmatched. The germline gives CDR1 SGHDN, CDR2 FVKESK. The CDR3 runs to 14 residues. In nucleotides, the CDR3 is TGTGCCAGCAGCCCCAAGACAGGGTTCAACGAGCAGTACTTC. Translating gives CASSPKTGFNEQYF.

The chain joins TRBV18 to TRBJ2-2; D is possibly TRBD2 (7 bases). The germline V and J ends were trimmed by 3 bases and 2 bases, with 10 bases remaining between them. The length of the CDR3 is 15 residues. Germline V gives CDR1 KGHSH, CDR2 LQKENI. CDR3 sequence: CASSPAGANTGELFF. In nucleotides, the CDR3 is TGTGCCAGCTCACCGGCGGGGGCTAACACCGGGGAGCTGTTTTTT. Full variable domain (outside the CDR3, taken from reference TRBV18 and TRBJ2-2): NAGVMQNPRHLVRRRGQEARLRCSPMKGHSHVYWYRQLPEEGLKFMVYLQKENIIDESGMPKERFSAEFPKEGPSILRIQQVVRGDSAAYFCASSPAGANTGELFFGEGSRLTVL.

The chain uses TRBV4-3 and TRBJ2-2, with D possibly being TRBD2 (5 bases). This CDR3 is 17 amino acids long. Trimming removed 4 bases from V and 3 bases from J, with 18 bases in between. CDR1 is LGHNA and CDR2 is YSLEER in the germline V gene. CDR3 sequence reads: CASSLSIGVTYTGELFF. The CDR3 bases are TGCGCCAGCAGCCTATCCATCGGGGTGACATACACCGGGGAGCTGTTTTTT.

The CDR3 bases are TGTGCCAGCAGGCTGGGAGGGGGACAGGGGGTCTACAATGAGCAGTTCTTC. Translated: CASRLGGGQGVYNEQFF. V and J are TRBV5-4 and TRBJ2-1; 11 bases match TRBD1. Unmatched junction bases numbered 10, after V lost 5 bases and J lost 3 bases. This CDR3 region has 17 residues. Germline V gene sequence: CDR1 SGHNT, CDR2 YYREEE (reference sequence).

The chain has TRBV10-3 and TRBJ2-2, with 8 nucleotides matching TRBD1. In germline, CDR1 is ENHRY, CDR2 SYGVKD. V dropped 3 bases and J dropped 7; count of bases not matched to a gene: 4. The CDR3 is 14 amino acids. CDR3 sequence: CAISDTGGGGELFF. CDR3 DNA sequence: TGTGCCATCAGTGATACAGGGGGTGGCGGGGAGCTGTTTTTT.

The chain links TRBV7-2 to TRBJ2-7; 7 bases are shared with TRBD2. The CDR3 runs 16 residues. Germline V CDR1 and CDR2: SGHTA, FQGNSA. After removal of 1 base from V and 0 bases from J, the junction contained 6 bases not matched to a gene. The chain's CDR3 is CASSLGVGRTSYEQYF. Written as DNA, the CDR3 is TGTGCCAGCAGCTTAGGTGTCGGGAGGACCTCCTACGAGCAGTACTTC.

The CDR3 spells CASSLVAGAPTDTQYF. In DNA form, the CDR3 reads TGCGCCAGCAGCTTGGTTGCGGGGGCCCCCACAGATACGCAGTATTTT. The chain carries TRBV5-1 and TRBJ2-3; a weak D match, TRBD2 (7 bases). From germline, CDR1 is SGHRS and CDR2 YFSETQ. V lost 0 bases, J lost 2 bases, and 13 bases lay in between. The CDR3 spans 16 residues.

This chain links TRBV28 with TRBJ2-6; TRBD1 agrees at 7 bases. With V trimmed by 2 bases and J by 2 bases, 6 bases remained unmatched. Germline CDR1 MDHEN, CDR2 SYDVKM. This CDR3 contains 17 residues. The DNA for the CDR3 is TGTGCCAGCAGTTTAGTAGAGGGGGCAGCTGGGGCCAACGTCCTGACTTTC. Amino acid sequence: CASSLVEGAAGANVLTF.

The chain carries TRBV5-1 and TRBJ2-3; no reliable D call. This CDR3 region has 12 residues. Per the germline V gene, CDR1 is SGHRS and CDR2 is YFSETQ. Trimming pared 0 bases from V and 6 bases from J, leaving 5 bases between. The CDR3 DNA reads TGCGCCAGCAGCTTGGACGCGGATACGCAGTATTTT. Its protein product is CASSLDADTQYF.

This CDR3 is CASSHGLAGTSDTQYF. The CDR3 DNA reads TGCGCCAGCAGCCACGGACTAGCGGGTACCTCAGATACGCAGTATTTT. This sequence joins TRBV5-1 and TRBJ2-3; 11 bases are shared with TRBD2. CDR1 is SGHRS and CDR2 is YFSETQ in the germline V gene. The trim removed 4 bases at V and 4 bases at J, leaving 8 bases unmatched. The CDR3 sequence is 16 residues long.